The T cell receptor (beta chain) under discussion was sequenced for a study of vaccination effects on CD4 cells after COVID-19. Viral peptide pool expansion of antigen-specific CD4+ T cells preceded sequencing in the ViraFEST assay. Investigators separated out CD4+ T cells once about 10 days of culture had passed. Neither prior SARS-CoV-2 infection nor positive nucleocapsid antibodies were present in the vaccine recipients. Regarding this clone: Its antigen is unknown.

Assay used: immunoSEQ multiplex PCR; TCRdb lists only in-frame clones, some missing. The sample holds roughly 33,000 clones, about three quarters seen once. Germline-derived CDR1 and CDR2 are SQVTM and ANQGSEA. Trimming took off 5 bases at V and 0 bases at J, with 10 bases between the two ends. CDR3 length: 13 residues. This clonotype was obtained from a human donor who received a COVID-19 vaccine. This specimen was CD4+ T cells from PBMCs cultured with HCoV-OC43 spike peptides, taken before COVID-19 vaccination. The subset was: HCoV-OC43 spike overlapping peptide pool stimulation. This chain links TRBV29-1 with TRBJ1-1; the D is unclear. CDR3 bases: TGCAGCGTTCGAGCAGGACTGAACACTGAAGCTTTCTTT. It encodes CSVRAGLNTEAFF. The whole variable domain, remainder taken from reference TRBV29-1 and TRBJ1-1, is SAVISQKPSRDICQRGTSLTIQCQVDSQVTMMFWYRQQPGQSLTLIATANQGSEATYESGFVIDKFPISRPNLTFSTLTVSNMSPEDSSIYLCSVRAGLNTEAFFGQGTRLTVV.